Following are 15 T cell receptor beta chains from one sample sequenced in a study of cytomegalovirus exposure and HLA in healthy donors. Sequencing used immunoSEQ multiplex PCR; TCRdb keeps in-frame clones, though not all of them. The sample has about 110,000 clones, approximately 95% seen once. Sequenced: PBMCs. These receptors all stem from a woman under 30 in good health and CMV-seronegative.

The rearrangement joins TRBV7-2 to TRBJ2-5; D is perhaps TRBD1 (5 bases). Per germline, CDR1 SGHTA and CDR2 FQGNSA. Between the trimmed V and J ends, which lost 0 bases and 5 bases, there was a span of 13 bases. CDR3 length equals 15 residues. The CDR3, as DNA: TGTGCCAGCAGCTTAGCGTCAGGGTCTGGGGAGACCCAGTACTTC. Translating it yields CASSLASGSGETQYF. The full variable domain, in which reference TRBV7-2 and TRBJ2-5 provide the parts outside the CDR3, is GAGVSQSPSNKVTEKGKDVELRCDPISGHTALYWYRQSLGQGLEFLIYFQGNSAPDKSGLPSDRFSAERTGGSVSTLTIQRTQQEDSAVYLCASSLASGSGETQYFGPGTRLLVL.

V usage is TRBV6-6 and J usage is TRBJ1-2; D gene uncertain. Germline values: CDR1 MNHNY, CDR2 SVGAGI (reference sequence). Trimming left V 2 bases short and J 0 bases short, with 10 bases between. CDR3 size: 15 residues. The CDR3 bases are TGTGCCAGCAGTTACGGCCCGGGAGCTAACTATGGCTACACCTTC. It specifies CASSYGPGANYGYTF.

The CDR3 region has the DNA TGCGCCAGCAGCACCGGGACAGGGGGCACCGGGGAGCTGTTTTTT. Translation: CASSTGTGGTGELFF. V is TRBV5-1 and J is TRBJ2-2; TRBD1 aligns across 11 bases. The germline gives CDR1 SGHRS, CDR2 YFSETQ. J gave up 4 bases and V 4 bases, and 3 bases lay outside the gene matches. This CDR3 is 15 amino acids long.

The gene calls are TRBV18 and TRBJ1-2, with D maybe TRBD1 (6 bases). CDR1 and CDR2 from the germline V gene are KGHSH and LQKENI. V lost 5 bases and J 3 bases, leaving 16 bases between the germline ends. The CDR3 has 15 residues. For the CDR3, the DNA is TGTGCCAGCTCAATACTACAGGGTTTGGACTATGGCTACACCTTC. This translates into CASSILQGLDYGYTF. The complete variable domain, with remaining parts taken from reference TRBV18 and TRBJ1-2, reads NAGVMQNPRHLVRRRGQEARLRCSPMKGHSHVYWYRQLPEEGLKFMVYLQKENIIDESGMPKERFSAEFPKEGPSILRIQQVVRGDSAAYFCASSILQGLDYGYTFGSGTRLTVV.

The chain recombines TRBV29-1 with TRBJ2-7, with TRBD2 matching over 8 bases. This CDR3 spans 13 amino acids. The junction had 13 bases not matched to a gene; V was cut back by 8 bases and J by 7 bases. Germline V gene data show CDR1 as SQVTM and CDR2 as ANQGSEA. The CDR3 sequence is CSCGGGSPWEQYF. The CDR3 coding sequence is TGCAGCTGCGGCGGGGGGTCACCCTGGGAGCAGTACTTC.

The chain has TRBV13 and TRBJ1-2, with unresolved D. The CDR3 length is 13 residues. With 4 bases removed from V and 6 bases from J, the gap between germline ends came to 12 bases. CDR1 and CDR2 from the germline V gene are PRHDT and FYEKMQ (reference sequence). CDR3 amino acids: CASSSTWYHGYTF. In DNA, the CDR3 is TGTGCCAGCAGCTCTACGTGGTACCATGGCTACACCTTC.

This clone was recorded only once. The DNA for the CDR3 is TGTGCCAGCAGCGGACAGGGGATTTACGAGCAGTACTTC. It codes for CASSGQGIYEQYF. The chain has TRBV2 and TRBJ2-7; TRBD1 matches 9 bases. The CDR3 sequence is 13 residues long. Germline assignment: CDR1 SNHLY and CDR2 FYNNEI. V shed 6 bases and J 4 bases; nucleotides not matched to a gene: 4.

This sequence joins TRBV11-2 and TRBJ2-7; the D gene is possibly TRBD2 (7 bases). Trimming removed 5 bases from V and 1 base from J, with 21 bases in between. CDR1 and CDR2 (germline): SGHAT, FQNNGV. CDR3 length: 17 amino acids. CDR3 region: CASSRRSGGEDSYEQYF. CDR3 bases: TGTGCCAGCAGCCGCAGGTCGGGGGGCGAGGATTCCTACGAGCAGTACTTC.

V and J are TRBV7-8 and TRBJ1-1; 9 bases line up with TRBD1. The ends lost 7 bases at V and 5 bases at J; junction bases unmatched: 11. CDR3 length: 15 amino acids. From germline, CDR1 is SGHVS and CDR2 FQNEAQ. The CDR3 sequence is CASTILQGAETEAFF. DNA for the CDR3: TGTGCCAGCACTATACTACAGGGGGCAGAAACTGAAGCTTTCTTT.

J is TRBJ2-1 and V is TRBV7-9; 9 bases fit TRBD2. The length of the CDR3 is 15 residues. The junction had 5 bases not matched to a gene; V was cut back by 7 bases and J by 1 base. The germline CDR1 and CDR2 sequences are SEHNR and FQNEAQ (reference sequence). The CDR3 protein is CASKGSGGSYNEQFF. The CDR3 bases are TGTGCCAGCAAAGGTAGCGGGGGATCCTACAATGAGCAGTTCTTC.

The V gene is TRBV2, the J gene TRBJ1-1; D call uncertain. The V gene lost 0 bases and the J gene lost 8 bases, with 7 bases spanning the gap. CDR1 is SNHLY and CDR2 is FYNNEI in the germline V gene. The CDR3 is 12 residues long. The CDR3: CASSEASLEAFF. The CDR3, as DNA: TGTGCCAGCAGTGAAGCGTCCTTGGAAGCTTTCTTT.

The chain links TRBV28 to TRBJ1-5; 8 nucleotides match TRBD1. The V gene's germline CDR1 is MDHEN and CDR2 SYDVKM. The V and J ends lost 5 bases and 9 bases, in that order; junction bases with no gene match: 18. The CDR3 consists of 17 residues. DNA for the CDR3: TGTGCCAGCAGTCTCTCAAGGACAGGGTGGGGATCGGGGCCCCAGCATTTT. This codes for CASSLSRTGWGSGPQHF.

CDR3 region: CASTGSGNTEAFF. The CDR3 nucleotides read TGTGCCAGCACCGGTTCGGGGAACACTGAAGCTTTCTTT. The chain couples TRBV2 to TRBJ1-1, with unresolved D. From germline, CDR1 is SNHLY and CDR2 FYNNEI. With 7 bases removed from V and 1 base from J, the gap between germline ends came to 10 bases. This CDR3 contains 13 residues.

The rearrangement uses TRBV4-3 and TRBJ2-1; 7 bases fit TRBD1. Germline V gene sequence: CDR1 LGHNA, CDR2 YSLEER. V lost 2 bases, J lost 9 bases, and 7 bases stayed unmatched. There are 14 residues in the CDR3. CDR3 sequence (DNA): TGCGCCAGCAGCCAACTTGTTCCAGGGGGTGAGCAGTTCTTC. It specifies CASSQLVPGGEQFF.

The chain employs TRBV10-3 and TRBJ1-1; D is uncertain. V was trimmed by 0 bases and J by 0 bases, leaving 2 bases between them. The CDR3 is made up of 13 amino acids. CDR1 and CDR2 (germline): ENHRY, SYGVKD. As DNA, the CDR3 is TGTGCCATCAGTGAGTCCTTGAACACTGAAGCTTTCTTT. It specifies CAISESLNTEAFF.